This TCR beta chain comes out of a study of shared clonotypes between healthy human individuals. Whole-study findings and limits: A handful of donors shared 4.5% to 6.5% of their naive CD4 clonotypes. Rarefaction analysis demonstrated incomplete sorted-subset sequencing notwithstanding large depth.

The germline V gene encodes CDR1 SGHNT and CDR2 YYREEE (reference sequence). The CDR3 covers 17 residues. The V gene lost 4 bases and the J gene lost 0 bases, with 19 bases spanning the gap. The genomic DNA of each subset was split evenly across several immunoSEQ plates. Profiling relied on immunoSEQ multiplex PCR, and the TCRdb table lists in-frame clones only, not all of them. The sample lists roughly 2.6 million clones; 85% to 95% were seen once. As for this clone: Its antigen is as yet unknown.

Sequences were obtained from naive CD4+ T cells sorted from blood. The subset: CD45RA+ positively selected. This clonotype originated in a man younger than 35 in good health. This chain connects TRBV5-4 to TRBJ1-1; D not certain. CDR3 residues: CASSPSGYGRLNTEAFF. In DNA form, the CDR3 reads TGTGCCAGCAGCCCCTCGGGTTACGGGAGGTTGAACACTGAAGCTTTCTTT.